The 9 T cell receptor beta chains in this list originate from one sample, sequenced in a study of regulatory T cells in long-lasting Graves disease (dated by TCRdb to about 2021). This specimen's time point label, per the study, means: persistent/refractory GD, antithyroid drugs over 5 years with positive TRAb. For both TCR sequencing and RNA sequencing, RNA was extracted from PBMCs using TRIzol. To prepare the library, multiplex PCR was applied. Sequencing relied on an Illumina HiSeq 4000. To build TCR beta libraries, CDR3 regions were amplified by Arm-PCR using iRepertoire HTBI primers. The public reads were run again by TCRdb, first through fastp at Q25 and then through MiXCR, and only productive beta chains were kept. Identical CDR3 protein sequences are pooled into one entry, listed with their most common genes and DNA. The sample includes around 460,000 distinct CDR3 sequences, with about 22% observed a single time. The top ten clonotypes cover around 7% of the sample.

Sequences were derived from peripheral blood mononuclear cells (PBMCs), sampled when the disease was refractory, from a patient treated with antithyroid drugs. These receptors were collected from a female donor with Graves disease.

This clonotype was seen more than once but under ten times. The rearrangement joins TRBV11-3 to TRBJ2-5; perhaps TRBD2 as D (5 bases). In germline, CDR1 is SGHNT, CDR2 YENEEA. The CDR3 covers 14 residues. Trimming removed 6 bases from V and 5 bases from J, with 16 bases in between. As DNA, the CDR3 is TGTGCCAGCAGTCCCATGGGAGCCCATGAGACCCAGTACTTC. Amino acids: CASSPMGAHETQYF.

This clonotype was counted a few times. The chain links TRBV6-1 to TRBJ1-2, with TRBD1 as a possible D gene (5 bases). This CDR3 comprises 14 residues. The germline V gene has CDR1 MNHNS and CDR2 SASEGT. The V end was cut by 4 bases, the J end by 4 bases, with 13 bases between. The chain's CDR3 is CASSAGLQVYGYTF. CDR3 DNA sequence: TGTGCCAGCAGTGCGGGACTCCAGGTCTATGGCTACACCTTC.

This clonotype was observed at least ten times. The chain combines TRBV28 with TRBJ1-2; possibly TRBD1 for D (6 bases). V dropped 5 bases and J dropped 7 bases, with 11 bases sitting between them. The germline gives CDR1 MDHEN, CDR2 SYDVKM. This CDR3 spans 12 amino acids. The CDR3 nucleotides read TGTGCCAGCAGTCCAGGGGCGGCTGGCTACACCTTC. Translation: CASSPGAAGYTF.

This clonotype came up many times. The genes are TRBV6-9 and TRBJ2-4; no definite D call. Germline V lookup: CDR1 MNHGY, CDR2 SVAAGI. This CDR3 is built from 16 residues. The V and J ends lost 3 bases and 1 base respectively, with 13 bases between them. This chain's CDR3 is CASSYSGQLAKNIQYF. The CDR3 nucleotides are TGTGCCAGCAGTTACAGTGGGCAGCTGGCCAAAAACATTCAGTACTTC.

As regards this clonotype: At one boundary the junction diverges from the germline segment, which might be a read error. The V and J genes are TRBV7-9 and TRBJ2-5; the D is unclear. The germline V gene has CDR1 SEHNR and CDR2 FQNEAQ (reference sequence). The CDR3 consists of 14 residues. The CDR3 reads CASSLSYLSETQHF. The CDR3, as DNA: TGTGCCAGCAGCTTATCTTATTTGTCGGAGACCCAGCACTTC.

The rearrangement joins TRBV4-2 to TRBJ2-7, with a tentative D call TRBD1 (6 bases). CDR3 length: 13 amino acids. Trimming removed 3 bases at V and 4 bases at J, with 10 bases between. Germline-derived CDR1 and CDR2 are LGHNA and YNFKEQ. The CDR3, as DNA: TGTGCCAGCAGCCATCAACAGGGATACGAGCAGTACTTC. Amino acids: CASSHQQGYEQYF.

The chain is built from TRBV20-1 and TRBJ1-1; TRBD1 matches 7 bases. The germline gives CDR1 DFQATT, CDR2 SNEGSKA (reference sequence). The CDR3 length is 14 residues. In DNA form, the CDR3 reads TGCAGCATTTTTACGGGACAGATAAACACTGAAGCTTTCTTT. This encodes CSIFTGQINTEAFF.

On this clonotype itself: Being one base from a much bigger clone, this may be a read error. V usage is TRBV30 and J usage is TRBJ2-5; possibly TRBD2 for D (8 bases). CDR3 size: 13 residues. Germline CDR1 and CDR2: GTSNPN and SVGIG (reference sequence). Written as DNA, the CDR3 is TGTGCCTGGAGTGTGGGACAGCGGGAGACCCAGCACTTC. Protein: CAWSVGQRETQHF.

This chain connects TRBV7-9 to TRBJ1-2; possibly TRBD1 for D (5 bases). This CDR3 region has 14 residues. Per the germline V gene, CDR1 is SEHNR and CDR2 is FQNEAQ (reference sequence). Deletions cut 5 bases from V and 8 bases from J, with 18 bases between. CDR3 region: CASSQGLLKEGYTF. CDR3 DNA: TGTGCCAGCAGCCAGGGATTGTTAAAAGAGGGCTACACCTTC.